These T cell receptor beta chains were read from a single sample in a study of a mutant IDH1 vaccine in newly diagnosed glioma. The antigens of these receptors remain unknown. Generated by immunoSEQ multiplex PCR, the TCRdb table keeps only in-frame clones and is missing some. The sample lists about 36,000 clones; 80% were seen once. The specimen comprised peripheral blood mononuclear cells (PBMCs), sampled from a glioma patient whose treatment included an IDH1 peptide vaccine. These receptors came from a woman aged 25 to 39 with glioma. Some clones in this sample may be carry-over from other donors' samples. The conserved cysteine and the conserved F or W are not part of the CDR3 here.

J gene | V gene | CDR3 protein
TRBJ1-2 | TRBV9 | ASSVVGGGYT
TRBJ2-1 | TRBV2 | ASGGWTGPTYNEQF
TRBJ2-1 | TRBV19 | ASSISGPAGANEQF
TRBJ2-7 | TRBV29-1 | SVEIVGTGGFEQY
TRBJ2-6 | TRBV7-9 | ASSLSGGPRSGANVLT
TRBJ2-7 | TRBV7-9 | ASLSGGEQY
TRBJ1-5 | TRBV19 | ASRAGNQPQH
TRBJ1-1 | TRBV6-1 | ASTLGQGWDTEAF
TRBJ1-1 | TRBV18 | ASSSRRGNTEAF
TRBJ2-4 | TRBV13 | ASSRLAKNIQY
TRBJ2-7 | TRBV20-1 | SARSSYEQY
TRBJ1-5 | TRBV29-1 | SVRTGGINQPQH
TRBJ1-2 | TRBV9 | ASTPPGGGSIYT
TRBJ2-6 | TRBV30 | AWTPGAGANVLT
TRBJ1-5 | TRBV28 | ASRLENQPQH
TRBJ2-1 | TRBV15 | ATSYRDRGWDEQF
TRBJ2-2 | TRBV7-9 | ASSLIKLF
TRBJ2-1 | TRBV27 | ASIDRGYRGSYNEQF
TRBJ1-5 | TRBV2 | ASSSRDTNQPQH
TRBJ1-1 | TRBV19 | ACRRAGLDTEAF
TRBJ2-3 | TRBV7-6 | ASSSPSTAGGLDSTDTQY
TRBJ2-6 | TRBV30 | ACGAGTGANVLT
TRBJ1-1 | TRBV30 | AWTTDRNTEAF
TRBJ2-7 | TRBV4-1 | ASSQEGSSFGVQY
TRBJ1-5 | TRBV6-5 | ATAGGLWIQPQH
TRBJ1-4 | TRBV7-2 | ASSSVGELF
TRBJ2-5 | TRBV27 | ASSLLAGYQETQY
TRBJ2-1 | TRBV10-3 | AAGLGVSREQF
TRBJ2-7 | TRBV7-7 | ASSRDRVFYEQY